This record looks at one T cell receptor beta chain sequence and its context. Its antigen is unknown. The source of the sample is a study of shared clonotypes between healthy human individuals. Study-level findings and limits: Although depth was large, rarefaction showed that sequencing of the sorted subsets was incomplete.

Assay used: immunoSEQ multiplex PCR; TCRdb lists only in-frame clones, some missing. Of 400,000 to 600,000 clones listed, 90% to 96% are singletons. Germline CDR1 SEHNR, CDR2 FQNEAQ (reference sequence). Trimming at V came to 5 bases and at J to 7 bases, leaving 4 bases not matched to a gene. CDR3 size: 13 residues. This chain links TRBV7-9 with TRBJ1-4; TRBD1 aligns across 7 bases. The TCR sequence derives from a woman in her twenties or thirties in good health. Sequenced material: naive CD4+ T cells sorted from blood. The subset is: CD45RA+ positively selected. CDR3 loop: CASSPQGTEKLFF. The CDR3 nucleotides read TGTGCCAGCAGCCCACAGGGGACTGAAAAACTGTTTTTT.